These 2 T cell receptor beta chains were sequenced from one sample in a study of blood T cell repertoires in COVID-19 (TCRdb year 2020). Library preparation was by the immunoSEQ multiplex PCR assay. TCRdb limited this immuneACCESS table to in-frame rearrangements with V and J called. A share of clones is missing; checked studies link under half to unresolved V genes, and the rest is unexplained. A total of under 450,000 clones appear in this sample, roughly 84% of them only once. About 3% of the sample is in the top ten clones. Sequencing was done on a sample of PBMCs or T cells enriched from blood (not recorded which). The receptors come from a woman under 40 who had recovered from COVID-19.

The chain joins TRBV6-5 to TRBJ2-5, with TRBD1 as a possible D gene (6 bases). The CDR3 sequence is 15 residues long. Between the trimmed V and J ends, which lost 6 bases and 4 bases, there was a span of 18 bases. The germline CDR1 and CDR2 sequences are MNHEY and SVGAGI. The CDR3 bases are TGTGCCAGCAGCTCCTCGGACAGAGGCCCAGAGACCCAGTACTTC. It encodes CASSSSDRGPETQYF.

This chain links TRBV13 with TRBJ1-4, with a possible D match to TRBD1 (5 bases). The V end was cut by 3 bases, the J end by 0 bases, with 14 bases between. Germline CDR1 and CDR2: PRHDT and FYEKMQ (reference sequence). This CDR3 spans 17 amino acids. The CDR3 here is CASSFSLDSATNEKLFF. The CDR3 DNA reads TGTGCCAGCAGCTTCTCCCTAGACAGTGCAACTAATGAAAAACTGTTTTTT. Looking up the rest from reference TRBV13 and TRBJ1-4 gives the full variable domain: AAGVIQSPRHLIKEKRETATLKCYPIPRHDTVYWYQQGPGQDPQFLISFYEKMQSDKGSIPDRFSAQQFSDYHSELNMSSLELGDSALYFCASSFSLDSATNEKLFFGSGTQLSVL.